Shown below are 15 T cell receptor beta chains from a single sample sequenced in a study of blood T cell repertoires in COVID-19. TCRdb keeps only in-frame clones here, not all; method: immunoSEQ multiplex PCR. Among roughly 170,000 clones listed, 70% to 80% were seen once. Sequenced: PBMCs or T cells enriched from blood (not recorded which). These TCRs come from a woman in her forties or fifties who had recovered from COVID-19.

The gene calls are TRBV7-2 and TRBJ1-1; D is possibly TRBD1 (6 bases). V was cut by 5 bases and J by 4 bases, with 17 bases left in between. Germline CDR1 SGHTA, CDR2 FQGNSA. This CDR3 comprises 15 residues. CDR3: CASSPSPGQVTEAFF. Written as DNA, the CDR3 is TGTGCCAGCAGCCCGAGCCCGGGACAAGTCACTGAAGCTTTCTTT.

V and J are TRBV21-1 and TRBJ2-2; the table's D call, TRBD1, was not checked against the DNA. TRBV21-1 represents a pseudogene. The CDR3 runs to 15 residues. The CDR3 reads CASSLRTGHTGELFF. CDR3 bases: TGTGCCAGCAGCCTCAGGACAGGGCACACCGGGGAGCTGTTTTTT.

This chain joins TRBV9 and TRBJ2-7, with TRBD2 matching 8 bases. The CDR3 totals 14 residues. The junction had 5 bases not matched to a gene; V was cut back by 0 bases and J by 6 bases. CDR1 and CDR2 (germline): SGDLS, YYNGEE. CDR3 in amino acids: CASSVAGGPGEQYF. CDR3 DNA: TGTGCCAGCAGCGTAGCGGGAGGGCCCGGCGAGCAGTACTTC.

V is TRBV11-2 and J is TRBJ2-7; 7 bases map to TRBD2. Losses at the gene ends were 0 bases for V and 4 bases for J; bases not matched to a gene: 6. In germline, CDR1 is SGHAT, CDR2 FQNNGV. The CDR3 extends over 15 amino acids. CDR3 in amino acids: CASSLDGGSSYEQYF. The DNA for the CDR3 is TGTGCCAGCAGCTTAGATGGCGGGAGCTCTTACGAGCAGTACTTC.

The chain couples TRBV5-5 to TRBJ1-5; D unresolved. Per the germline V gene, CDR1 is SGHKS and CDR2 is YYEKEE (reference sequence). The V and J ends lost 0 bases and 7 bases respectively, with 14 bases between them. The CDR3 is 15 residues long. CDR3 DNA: TGTGCCAGCAGCTTGGAACGCCAGGCGACCCAGCCCCAGCATTTT. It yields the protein CASSLERQATQPQHF.

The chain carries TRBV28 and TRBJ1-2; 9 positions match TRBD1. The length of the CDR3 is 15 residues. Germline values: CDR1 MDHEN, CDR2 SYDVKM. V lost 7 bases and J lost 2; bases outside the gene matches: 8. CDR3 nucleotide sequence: TGTGCCAGCATTGGTGGGGGACAGGGAAACTATGGCTACACCTTC. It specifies CASIGGGQGNYGYTF.

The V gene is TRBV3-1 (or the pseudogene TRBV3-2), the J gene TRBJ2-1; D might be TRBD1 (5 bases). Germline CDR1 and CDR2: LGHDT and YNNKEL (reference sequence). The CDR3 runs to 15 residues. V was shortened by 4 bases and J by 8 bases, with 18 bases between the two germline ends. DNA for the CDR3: TGTGCCAGCAGCCCTCGGCCGGTAGGGGTGGATGAGCAGTTCTTC. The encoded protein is CASSPRPVGVDEQFF.

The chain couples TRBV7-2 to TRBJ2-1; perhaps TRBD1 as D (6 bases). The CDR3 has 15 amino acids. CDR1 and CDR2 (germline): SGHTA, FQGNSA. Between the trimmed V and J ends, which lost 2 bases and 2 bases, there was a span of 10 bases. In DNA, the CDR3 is TGTGCCAGCAGCTTAAGGGGGACGACCTACAATGAGCAGTTCTTC. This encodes CASSLRGTTYNEQFF.

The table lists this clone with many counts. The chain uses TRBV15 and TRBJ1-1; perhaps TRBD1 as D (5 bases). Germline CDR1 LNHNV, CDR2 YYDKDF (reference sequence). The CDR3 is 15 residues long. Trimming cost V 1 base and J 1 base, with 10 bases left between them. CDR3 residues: CATSRVARANTEAFF. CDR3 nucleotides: TGTGCCACCAGCAGAGTCGCCAGGGCGAACACTGAAGCTTTCTTT. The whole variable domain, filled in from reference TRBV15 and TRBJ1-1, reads DAMVIQNPRYQVTQFGKPVTLSCSQTLNHNVMYWYQQKSSQAPKLLFHYYDKDFNNEADTPDNFQSRRPNTSFCFLDIRSPGLGDTAMYLCATSRVARANTEAFFGQGTRLTVV.

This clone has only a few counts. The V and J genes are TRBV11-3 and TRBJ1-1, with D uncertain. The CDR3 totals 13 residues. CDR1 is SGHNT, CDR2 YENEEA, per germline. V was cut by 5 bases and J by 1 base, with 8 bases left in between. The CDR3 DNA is TGTGCCAGCAGCCTTGAACAGAACACTGAAGCTTTCTTT. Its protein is CASSLEQNTEAFF.

This chain's CDR3 is CASSLQGGDYEQYF. CDR3 in DNA: TGTGCCAGCAGCTTGCAGGGTGGGGATTACGAGCAGTACTTC. The chain links TRBV5-5 to TRBJ2-7; D perhaps matches TRBD1 (5 bases). The CDR3 runs to 14 residues. Germline loops: CDR1 SGHKS, CDR2 YYEKEE (reference sequence). Trimming removed 1 base from V and 4 bases from J, with 12 bases in between.

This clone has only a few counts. In DNA form, the CDR3 reads TGTGCCAGCAGCCCTGGGACTAGCGGCTCCTACGAGCAGTACTTC. Residues: CASSPGTSGSYEQYF. This chain joins TRBV28 and TRBJ2-7; 11 bases align to TRBD2. Unmatched junction bases numbered 4, after V lost 6 bases and J lost 0 bases. Germline V gene lookup returns CDR1 MDHEN and CDR2 SYDVKM. There are 15 residues in the CDR3. Complete variable domain (other parts from reference TRBV28 and TRBJ2-7): DVKVTQSSRYLVKRTGEKVFLECVQDMDHENMFWYRQDPGLGLRLIYFSYDVKMKEKGDIPEGYSVSREKKERFSLILESASTNQTSMYLCASSPGTSGSYEQYFGPGTRLTVT.

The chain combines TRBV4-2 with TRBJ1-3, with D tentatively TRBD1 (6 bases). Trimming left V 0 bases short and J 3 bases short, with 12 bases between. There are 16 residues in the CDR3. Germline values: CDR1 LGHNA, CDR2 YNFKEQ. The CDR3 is CASSQDPGGLGNTIYF. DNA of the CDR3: TGTGCCAGCAGCCAAGATCCGGGGGGCCTTGGAAACACCATATATTTT.

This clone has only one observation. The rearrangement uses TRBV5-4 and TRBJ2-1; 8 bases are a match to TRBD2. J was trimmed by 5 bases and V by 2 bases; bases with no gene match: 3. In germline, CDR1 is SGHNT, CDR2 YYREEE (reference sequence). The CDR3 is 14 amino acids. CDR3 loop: CASSFTGGNNEQFF. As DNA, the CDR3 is TGTGCCAGCAGCTTTACGGGAGGGAACAATGAGCAGTTCTTC.

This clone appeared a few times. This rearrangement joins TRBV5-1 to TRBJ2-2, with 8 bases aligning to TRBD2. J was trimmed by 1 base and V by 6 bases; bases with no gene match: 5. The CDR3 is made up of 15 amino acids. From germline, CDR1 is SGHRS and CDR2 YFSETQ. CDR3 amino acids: CASTRAGGNTGELFF. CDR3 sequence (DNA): TGCGCCAGCACGAGGGCGGGAGGGAACACCGGGGAGCTGTTTTTT. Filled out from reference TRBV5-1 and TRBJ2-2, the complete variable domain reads KAGVTQTPRYLIKTRGQQVTLSCSPISGHRSVSWYQQTPGQGLQFLFEYFSETQRNKGNFPGRFSGRQFSNSRSEMNVSTLELGDSALYLCASTRAGGNTGELFFGEGSRLTVL.